These 4 T cell receptor beta chains originate from one sample sequenced in a study of early T cells in non-severe SARS-CoV-2 infection. From the 5' RACE reads, TCRdb called clonotypes with MiXCR, one entry per CDR3 protein. Here the sample spans about 22,000 distinct CDR3 sequences, approximately 4.5% being singletons. The sample was whole blood. The receptors stem from an adult who was a healthcare worker with PCR-confirmed SARS-CoV-2 infection or an uninfected control (not recorded which).

This clonotype occurred a few times. This rearrangement joins TRBV9 to TRBJ1-2; D is unclear. Looked up from germline, CDR1 is SGDLS and CDR2 is YYNGEE. Deletions cut 0 bases from V and 5 bases from J, with 5 bases between. The CDR3 length is 12 residues. CDR3 sequence: CASSVDPYGYTF. CDR3 nucleotide sequence: TGTGCCAGCAGCGTAGATCCGTATGGCTACACCTTC.

This clonotype was seen repeatedly, ten times or more. This chain uses TRBV27 with TRBJ1-4; 9 bases are shared with TRBD1. V was clipped by 3 bases and J by 7 bases; unmatched bases: 6. The CDR3 is made up of 15 amino acids. Per germline, CDR1 MNHEY and CDR2 SMNVEV (reference sequence). CDR3 loop: CASSLIQGAGEKLFF. The DNA of the CDR3 is TGTGCCAGCAGTTTGATACAGGGGGCAGGTGAAAAACTGTTTTTT.

The chain employs TRBV15 and TRBJ1-5; D unresolved. CDR1 and CDR2 (germline): LNHNV, YYDKDF (reference sequence). CDR3 length: 17 residues. V was trimmed by 0 bases and J by 0 bases, leaving 12 bases between them. The CDR3 loop is CATSRDFLSPSNQPQHF. CDR3 DNA: TGTGCCACCAGCAGAGATTTTCTCAGTCCTAGCAATCAGCCCCAGCATTTT.

This clonotype has at least ten counts. V and J are TRBV3-1 and TRBJ2-1; 8 bases match TRBD2. Germline trimming cut 4 bases from V and 9 bases from J; bases unmatched to any gene: 8. Germline CDR1 reads LGHDT; CDR2 reads YNNKEL (reference sequence). CDR3 length: 14 residues. The CDR3, as DNA: TGTGCCAGCAGCCTCTCCCGGGAGGGAGGTGAGCAGTTCTTC. It is translated as CASSLSREGGEQFF.